These 21 T cell receptor beta chains were sequenced from one sample in a study of cytomegalovirus exposure and HLA in healthy donors. Primers included in the PCR were 60 Vbeta and 13 Jbeta primers. Repertoires were generated with immunoSEQ multiplex PCR, while TCRdb's copy carries only in-frame clones and drops some. The sample has just over 150,000 clones, roughly 80% seen once. Sequenced material: PBMCs. The source of these receptors is a woman in her 30s in good health and CMV-seronegative.

The rearrangement uses TRBV4-1 and TRBJ1-4; D is uncertain. CDR3 length: 18 residues. V gave up 0 bases and J gave up 0 bases, with 14 bases separating them. Germline CDR1 and CDR2: MGHRA and YSYEKL. CDR3 in DNA: TGCGCCAGCAGCCAAGAAGGCCGTGTAGCCGCAACTAATGAAAAACTGTTTTTT. Amino acid sequence: CASSQEGRVAATNEKLFF.

The chain couples TRBV27 to TRBJ2-4; 8 positions match TRBD2. The length of the CDR3 is 14 residues. Trimming at V came to 4 bases and at J to 4 bases, leaving 3 bases not matched to a gene. Looked up from germline, CDR1 is MNHEY and CDR2 is SMNVEV (reference sequence). CDR3 bases: TGTGCCAGCAGTTCCCCGGGGGGGAAAAACATTCAGTACTTC. Translation: CASSSPGGKNIQYF.

The rearrangement uses TRBV13 and TRBJ2-7; 9 bases fit TRBD1. This CDR3 contains 16 residues. After removal of 4 bases from V and 4 bases from J, the junction contained 11 bases not matched to a gene. From germline, CDR1 is PRHDT and CDR2 FYEKMQ (reference sequence). The CDR3 spells CASSSPGTGIVYEQYF. The CDR3 DNA sequence: TGTGCCAGCAGCTCGCCCGGGACAGGGATTGTTTACGAGCAGTACTTC.

The chain uses TRBV5-6 and TRBJ1-5, with D maybe TRBD1 (5 bases). Germline CDR1 and CDR2: SGHDT and YYEEEE. V lost 4 bases to trimming and J lost 4 bases, with 12 bases between them. CDR3 size: 14 residues. CDR3 DNA: TGTGCCAGCAGCGGGGGGAGGTTGAATCAGCCCCAGCATTTT. Residues: CASSGGRLNQPQHF.

This chain uses TRBV5-6 with TRBJ2-3; D uncertain. V shed 6 bases and J shed 0 bases, with 14 bases lying between them. The CDR3 has 15 amino acids. Germline CDR1 is SGHDT and CDR2 is YYEEEE. CDR3 sequence: CASTHPWQSTDTQYF. CDR3 in DNA: TGTGCCAGCACCCACCCGTGGCAGAGCACAGATACGCAGTATTTT. The full variable domain, in which reference TRBV5-6 and TRBJ2-3 provide the parts outside the CDR3, is DAGVTQSPTHLIKTRGQQVTLRCSPKSGHDTVSWYQQALGQGPQFIFQYYEEEERQRGNFPDRFSGHQFPNYSSELNVNALLLGDSALYLCASTHPWQSTDTQYFGPGTRLTVL.

The CDR3 DNA sequence: TGTGCCAGTAGTCCCCTGGGGACAGCCTACGAGCAGTACTTC. This codes for CASSPLGTAYEQYF. This sequence joins TRBV19 and TRBJ2-7, with 7 bases that match TRBD1. The CDR3 spans 14 residues. Unmatched junction bases numbered 6, after V lost 5 bases and J lost 2 bases. Germline loops: CDR1 LNHDA, CDR2 SQIVND (reference sequence).

J is TRBJ1-1 and V is TRBV9; tentatively, D is TRBD1 (6 bases). Deletions cut 4 bases from V and 9 bases from J, with 19 bases between. Germline V gives CDR1 SGDLS, CDR2 YYNGEE. The CDR3 spans 14 residues. In DNA, the CDR3 is TGTGCCAGCAGCCCCCCCCGACAGGAGTTAAAAGCTTTCTTT. Amino acids: CASSPPRQELKAFF. The whole variable domain, remainder taken from reference TRBV9 and TRBJ1-1, is DSGVTQTPKHLITATGQRVTLRCSPRSGDLSVYWYQQSLDQGLQFLIQYYNGEERAKGNILERFSAQQFPDLHSELNLSSLELGDSALYFCASSPPRQELKAFFGQGTRLTVV.

The chain combines TRBV2 with TRBJ2-7, with D maybe TRBD2 (6 bases). Trimming shortened V by 4 bases and J by 6 bases, and 10 bases separated the two germline ends. The CDR3 consists of 12 residues. The germline V gene encodes CDR1 SNHLY and CDR2 FYNNEI. For the CDR3, the DNA is TGTGCCAGCAGTGGAGGAGGGCCCGAGCAGTACTTC. This sequence encodes CASSGGGPEQYF.

This chain connects TRBV6-6 to TRBJ2-7; D unresolved. V gave up 2 bases and J gave up 4 bases, with 12 bases separating them. This CDR3 has 14 residues. The V gene's germline CDR1 is MNHNY and CDR2 SVGAGI (reference sequence). CDR3 nucleotides: TGTGCCAGCAGTTACCAGGCGACCGAGTACGAGCAGTACTTC. Translating it yields CASSYQATEYEQYF.

The chain is built from TRBV4-1 and TRBJ2-3, with TRBD1 as a possible D gene (5 bases). Per germline, CDR1 MGHRA and CDR2 YSYEKL. The CDR3 consists of 15 residues. Trimming took 3 bases from V and 0 from J, leaving 10 bases between them. The chain's CDR3 is CASSHLGLSTDTQYF. CDR3 in DNA: TGCGCCAGCAGCCACCTGGGGCTTAGCACAGATACGCAGTATTTT.

The V and J genes are TRBV5-8 and TRBJ1-2; 9 nucleotides match TRBD1. In germline, CDR1 is SGHTS, CDR2 YDEGEE. The junction had 9 bases not matched to a gene; V was cut back by 5 bases and J by 4 bases. There are 15 residues in the CDR3. CDR3 sequence reads: CASSSGVDRGYGYTF. The CDR3 region has the DNA TGTGCCAGCAGTTCGGGGGTGGACAGGGGCTATGGCTACACCTTC.

This clone was picked up a small number of times. The rearrangement joins TRBV5-1 to TRBJ2-5, with 11 bases aligning to TRBD2. The germline CDR1 and CDR2 sequences are SGHRS and YFSETQ. The CDR3 runs to 18 residues. With 2 bases clipped from V and 1 base from J, the junction kept 10 bases outside the gene matches. In nucleotides, the CDR3 is TGCGCCAGCAGCTTCGGACCGACTAGCGGGGACCGCCAAGAGACCCAGTACTTC. This gives the protein CASSFGPTSGDRQETQYF. Supplemented by reference TRBV5-1 and TRBJ2-5, the full variable domain reads KAGVTQTPRYLIKTRGQQVTLSCSPISGHRSVSWYQQTPGQGLQFLFEYFSETQRNKGNFPGRFSGRQFSNSRSEMNVSTLELGDSALYLCASSFGPTSGDRQETQYFGPGTRLLVL.

The rearrangement joins TRBV5-1 to TRBJ2-6, with 7 bases that match TRBD2. Germline V gene sequence: CDR1 SGHRS, CDR2 YFSETQ. V trimming: 4 bases; J trimming: 1 base; junction bases outside the gene matches: 11. The CDR3 extends over 18 amino acids. CDR3 DNA sequence: TGCGCCAGCAGCCCAGCGGGGCAGGCTTTTTCTGGGGCCAACGTCCTGACTTTC. It codes for CASSPAGQAFSGANVLTF.

The V gene is TRBV7-9, the J gene TRBJ2-7; no firm D call. The CDR3 is 11 residues long. With 1 base removed from V and 7 bases from J, the gap between germline ends came to 5 bases. Germline CDR1 and CDR2: SEHNR and FQNEAQ (reference sequence). The CDR3 region is CASSLVEEQYF. The CDR3 DNA is TGTGCCAGCAGCTTAGTAGAGGAGCAGTACTTC.

This clone was detected a few times. J is TRBJ2-3 and V is TRBV6-5, with 8 positions matching TRBD2. The germline gives CDR1 MNHEY, CDR2 SVGAGI. The CDR3 runs 14 residues. Unmatched junction bases numbered 10, after V lost 5 bases and J lost 9 bases. The CDR3 DNA follows: TGTGCCAGCAGTGAACCACCGCGGGGGGACACGCAGTATTTT. It is translated as CASSEPPRGDTQYF.

This clone turned up a few times. V usage is TRBV19 and J usage is TRBJ1-2, with a tentative D call TRBD1 (6 bases). The germline CDR1 and CDR2 sequences are LNHDA and SQIVND (reference sequence). The CDR3 extends over 13 amino acids. The germline V and J ends were trimmed by 5 bases and 1 base, with 8 bases remaining between them. CDR3 in amino acids: CASSLQGNYGYTF. CDR3 DNA sequence: TGTGCCAGTAGTTTACAGGGTAACTATGGCTACACCTTC.

The genes are TRBV7-2 and TRBJ2-2; 7 positions match TRBD1. V shed 3 bases, J shed 4 bases, and the junction held 2 bases outside the gene matches. The germline CDR1 and CDR2 sequences are SGHTA and FQGNSA. The CDR3 contains 14 residues. For the CDR3, the DNA is TGTGCCAGCAGCTTGGACAGGCTCACCGGGGAGCTGTTTTTT. Protein: CASSLDRLTGELFF.

This clone has only a few counts. The rearrangement uses TRBV6-1 and TRBJ2-7; 10 nucleotides align to TRBD2. Germline CDR1 is MNHNS and CDR2 is SASEGT. The CDR3 is 15 residues long. Trimming at V came to 8 bases and at J to 1 base, leaving 8 bases not matched to a gene. The DNA of the CDR3 is TGTGCCAGCTGTCTAGCGGGGGCCATTTCCTACGAGCAGTACTTC. It codes for CASCLAGAISYEQYF.

This chain links TRBV19 with TRBJ2-1; TRBD1 matches 9 bases. The V segment lost 5 bases and the J segment 8 bases; nucleotides outside the gene matches: 10. Per the germline V gene, CDR1 is LNHDA and CDR2 is SQIVND (reference sequence). The CDR3 is 15 residues long. Written as DNA, the CDR3 is TGTGCCAGTAGTCTTCGGGACAGGGTCATCGATGAGCAGTTCTTC. This gives the protein CASSLRDRVIDEQFF.

The chain has TRBV5-4 and TRBJ1-1; 10 nucleotides align to TRBD1. Germline V gives CDR1 SGHNT, CDR2 YYREEE (reference sequence). The CDR3 has 12 residues. V lost 4 bases to trimming and J lost 12 bases; unmatched junction nucleotides: 6. This CDR3 is CASSAGTGASFF. DNA of the CDR3: TGTGCCAGCAGCGCCGGGACAGGGGCATCTTTCTTT.

This chain uses TRBV11-2 with TRBJ2-7; tentative D call: TRBD2 (6 bases). V lost 4 bases to trimming and J lost 6 bases, with 19 bases between them. Germline CDR1 reads SGHAT; CDR2 reads FQNNGV. The CDR3 is 15 residues long. CDR3 in amino acids: CASSSGRLVKPEQYF. The CDR3 region has the DNA TGTGCCAGCAGCTCGGGGAGGCTAGTGAAACCCGAGCAGTACTTC.